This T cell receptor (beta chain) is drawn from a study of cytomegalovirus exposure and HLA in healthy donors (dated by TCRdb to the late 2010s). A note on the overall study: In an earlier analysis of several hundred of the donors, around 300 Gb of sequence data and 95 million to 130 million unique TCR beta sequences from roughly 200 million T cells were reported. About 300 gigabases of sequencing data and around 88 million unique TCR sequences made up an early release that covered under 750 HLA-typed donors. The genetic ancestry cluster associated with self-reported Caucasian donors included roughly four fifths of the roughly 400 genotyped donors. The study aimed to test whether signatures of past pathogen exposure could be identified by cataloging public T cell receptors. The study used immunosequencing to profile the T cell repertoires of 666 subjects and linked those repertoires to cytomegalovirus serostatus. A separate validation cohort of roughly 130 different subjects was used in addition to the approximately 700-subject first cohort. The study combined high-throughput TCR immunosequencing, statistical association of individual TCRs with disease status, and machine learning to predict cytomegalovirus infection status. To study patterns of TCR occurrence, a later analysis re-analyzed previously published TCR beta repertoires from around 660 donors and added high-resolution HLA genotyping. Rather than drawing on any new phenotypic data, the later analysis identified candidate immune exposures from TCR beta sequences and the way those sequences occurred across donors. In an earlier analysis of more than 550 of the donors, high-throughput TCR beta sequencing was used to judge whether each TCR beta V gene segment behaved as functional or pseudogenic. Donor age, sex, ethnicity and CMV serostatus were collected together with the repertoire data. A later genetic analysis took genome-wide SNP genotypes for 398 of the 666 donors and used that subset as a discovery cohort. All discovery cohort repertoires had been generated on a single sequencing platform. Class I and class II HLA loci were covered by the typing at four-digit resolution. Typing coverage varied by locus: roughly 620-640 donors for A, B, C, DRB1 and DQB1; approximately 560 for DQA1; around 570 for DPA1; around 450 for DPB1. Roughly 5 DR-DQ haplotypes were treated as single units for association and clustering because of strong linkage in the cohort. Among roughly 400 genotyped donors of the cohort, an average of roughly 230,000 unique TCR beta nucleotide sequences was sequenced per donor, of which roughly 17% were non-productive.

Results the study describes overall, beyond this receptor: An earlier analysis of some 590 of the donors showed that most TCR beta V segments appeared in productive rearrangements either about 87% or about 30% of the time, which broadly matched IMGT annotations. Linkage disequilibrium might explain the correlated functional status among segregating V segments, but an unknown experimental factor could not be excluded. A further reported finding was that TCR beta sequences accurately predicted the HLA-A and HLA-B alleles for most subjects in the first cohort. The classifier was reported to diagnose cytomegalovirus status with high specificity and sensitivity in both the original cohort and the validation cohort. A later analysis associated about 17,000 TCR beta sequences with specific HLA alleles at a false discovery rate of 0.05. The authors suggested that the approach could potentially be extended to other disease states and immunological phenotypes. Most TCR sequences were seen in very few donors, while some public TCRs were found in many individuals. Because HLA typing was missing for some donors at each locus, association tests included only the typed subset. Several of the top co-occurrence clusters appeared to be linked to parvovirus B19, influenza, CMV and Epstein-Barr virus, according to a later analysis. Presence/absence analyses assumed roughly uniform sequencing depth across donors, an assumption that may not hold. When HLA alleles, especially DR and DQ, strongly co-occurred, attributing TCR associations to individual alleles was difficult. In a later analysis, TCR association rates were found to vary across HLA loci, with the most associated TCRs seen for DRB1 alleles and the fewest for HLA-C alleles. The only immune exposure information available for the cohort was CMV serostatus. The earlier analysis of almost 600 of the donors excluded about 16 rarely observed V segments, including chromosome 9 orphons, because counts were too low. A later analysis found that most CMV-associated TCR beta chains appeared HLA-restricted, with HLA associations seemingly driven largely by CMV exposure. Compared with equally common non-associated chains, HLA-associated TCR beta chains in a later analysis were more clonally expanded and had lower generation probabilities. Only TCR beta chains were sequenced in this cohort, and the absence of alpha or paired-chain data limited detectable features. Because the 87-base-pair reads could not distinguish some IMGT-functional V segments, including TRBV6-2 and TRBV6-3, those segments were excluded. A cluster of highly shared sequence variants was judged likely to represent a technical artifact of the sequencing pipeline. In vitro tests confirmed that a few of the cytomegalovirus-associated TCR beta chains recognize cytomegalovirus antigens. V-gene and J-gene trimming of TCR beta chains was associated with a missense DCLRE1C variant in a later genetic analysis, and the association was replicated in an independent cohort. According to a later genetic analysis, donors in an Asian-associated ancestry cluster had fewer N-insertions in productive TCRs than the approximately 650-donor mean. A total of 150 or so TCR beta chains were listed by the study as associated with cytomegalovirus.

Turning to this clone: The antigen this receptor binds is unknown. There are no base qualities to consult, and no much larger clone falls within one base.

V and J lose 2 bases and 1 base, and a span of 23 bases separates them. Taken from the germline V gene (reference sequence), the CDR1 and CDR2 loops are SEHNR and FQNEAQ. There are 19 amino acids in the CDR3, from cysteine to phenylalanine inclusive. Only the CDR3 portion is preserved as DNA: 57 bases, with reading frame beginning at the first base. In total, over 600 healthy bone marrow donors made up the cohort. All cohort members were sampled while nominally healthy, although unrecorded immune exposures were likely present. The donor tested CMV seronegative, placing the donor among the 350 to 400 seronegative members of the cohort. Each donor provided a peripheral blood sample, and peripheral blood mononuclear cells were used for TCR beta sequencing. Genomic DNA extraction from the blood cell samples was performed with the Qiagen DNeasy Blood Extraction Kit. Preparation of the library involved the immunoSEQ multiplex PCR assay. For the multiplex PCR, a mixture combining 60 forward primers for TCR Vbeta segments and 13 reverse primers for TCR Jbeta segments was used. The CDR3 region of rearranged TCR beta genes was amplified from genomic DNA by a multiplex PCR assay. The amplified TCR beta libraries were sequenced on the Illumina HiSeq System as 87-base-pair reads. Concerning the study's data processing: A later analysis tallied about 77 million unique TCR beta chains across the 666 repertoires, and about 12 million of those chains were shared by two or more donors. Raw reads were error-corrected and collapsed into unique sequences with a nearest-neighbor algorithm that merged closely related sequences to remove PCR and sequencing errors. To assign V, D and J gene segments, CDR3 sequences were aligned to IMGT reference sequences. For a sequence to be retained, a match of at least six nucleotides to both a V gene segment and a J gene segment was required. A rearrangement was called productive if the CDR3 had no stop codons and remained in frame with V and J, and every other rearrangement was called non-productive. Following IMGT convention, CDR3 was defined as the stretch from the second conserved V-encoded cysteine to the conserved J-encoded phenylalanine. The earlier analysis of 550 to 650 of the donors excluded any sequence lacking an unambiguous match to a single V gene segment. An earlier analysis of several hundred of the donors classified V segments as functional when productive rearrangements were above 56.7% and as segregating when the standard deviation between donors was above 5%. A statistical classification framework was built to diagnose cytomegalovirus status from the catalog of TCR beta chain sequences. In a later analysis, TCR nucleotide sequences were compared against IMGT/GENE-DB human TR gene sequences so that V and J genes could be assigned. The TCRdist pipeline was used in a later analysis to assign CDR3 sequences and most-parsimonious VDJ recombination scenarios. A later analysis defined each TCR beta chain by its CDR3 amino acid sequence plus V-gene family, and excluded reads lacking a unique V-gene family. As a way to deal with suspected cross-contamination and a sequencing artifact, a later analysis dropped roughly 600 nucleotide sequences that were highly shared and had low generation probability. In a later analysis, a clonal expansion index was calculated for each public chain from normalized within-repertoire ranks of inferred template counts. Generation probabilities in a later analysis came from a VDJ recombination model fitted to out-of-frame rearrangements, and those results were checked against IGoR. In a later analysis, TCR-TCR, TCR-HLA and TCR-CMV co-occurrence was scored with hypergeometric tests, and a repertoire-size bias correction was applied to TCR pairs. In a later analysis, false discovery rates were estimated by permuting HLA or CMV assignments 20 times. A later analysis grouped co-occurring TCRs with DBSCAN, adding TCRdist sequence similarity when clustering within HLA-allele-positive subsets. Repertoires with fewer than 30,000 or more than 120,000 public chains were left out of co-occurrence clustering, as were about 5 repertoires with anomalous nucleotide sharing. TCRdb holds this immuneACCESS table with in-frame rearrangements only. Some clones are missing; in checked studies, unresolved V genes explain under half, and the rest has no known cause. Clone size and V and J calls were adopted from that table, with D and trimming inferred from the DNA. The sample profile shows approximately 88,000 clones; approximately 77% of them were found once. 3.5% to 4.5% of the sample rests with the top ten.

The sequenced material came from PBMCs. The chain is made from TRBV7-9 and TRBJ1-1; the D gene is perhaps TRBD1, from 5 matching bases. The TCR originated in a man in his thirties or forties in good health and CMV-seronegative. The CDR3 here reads CASSLNLWTLFRSNTEAFF. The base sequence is TGTGCCAGCAGCTTAAACCTCTGGACACTCTTTAGGTCGAACACTGAAGCTTTCTTT. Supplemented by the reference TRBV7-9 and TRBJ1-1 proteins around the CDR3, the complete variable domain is DTGVSQNPRHKITKRGQNVTFRCDPISEHNRLYWYRQTLGQGPEFLTYFQNEAQLEKSRLLSDRFSAERPKGSFSTLEIQRTEQGDSAMYLCASSLNLWTLFRSNTEAFFGQGTRLTVV.